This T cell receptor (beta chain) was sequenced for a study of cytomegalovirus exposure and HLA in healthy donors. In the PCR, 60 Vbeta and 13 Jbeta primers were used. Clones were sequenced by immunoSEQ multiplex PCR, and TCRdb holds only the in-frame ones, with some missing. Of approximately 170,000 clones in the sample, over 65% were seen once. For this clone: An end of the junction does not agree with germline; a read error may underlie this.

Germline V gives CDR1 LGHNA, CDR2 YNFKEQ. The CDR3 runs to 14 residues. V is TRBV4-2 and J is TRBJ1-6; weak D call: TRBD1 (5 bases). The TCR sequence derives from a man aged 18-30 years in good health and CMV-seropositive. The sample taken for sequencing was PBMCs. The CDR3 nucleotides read TGTGCCAGCAGTCAAGCAGTGCGGGACTCACCCCTCCACTTT. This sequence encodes CASSQAVRDSPLHF.